This TCR beta chain was obtained from a study of tumor and adjacent non-tumor tissue in lung cancer. The germline V gene has CDR1 DFQATT and CDR2 SNEGSKA (reference sequence). This CDR3 contains 17 residues. RNA was extracted from bulk tissue without any cell sorting. Study-wide findings and caveats: Tumor TCR diversity, when higher, was linked to shorter survival. TCR diversity was significantly greater in tumor than normal lung tissue.

A modified ARM-PCR protocol with three rounds of nested PCR amplified TCRbeta. TCRdb analysed the multiplex PCR reads with MiXCR anew, one entry per CDR3 protein. The sample holds about 110,000 distinct CDR3 sequences; about 87% are singletons and the top ten take 22%. Points on this clonotype: The antigen is undetermined. In this CDR3 the conserved last residue, phenylalanine or tryptophan, is missing, so a read error is likely.

The sequenced sample was lung tumor tissue. The genes are TRBV20-1 and TRBJ2-7; 11 nucleotides agree with TRBD2. The origin of this receptor is a man between 70 and 80 years old with non-small cell lung cancer. CDR3 sequence reads: CSSSPMTRLAGPYEQYL. The DNA of the CDR3 is TGCAGTTCTAGTCCAATGACTCGACTAGCGGGACCCTACGAGCAGTACTTG.